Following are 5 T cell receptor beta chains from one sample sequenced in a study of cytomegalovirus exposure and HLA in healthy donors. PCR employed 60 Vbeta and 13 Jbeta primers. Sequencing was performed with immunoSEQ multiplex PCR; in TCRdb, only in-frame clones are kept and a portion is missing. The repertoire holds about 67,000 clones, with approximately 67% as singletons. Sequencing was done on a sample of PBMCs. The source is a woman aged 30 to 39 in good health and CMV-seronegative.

The chain's CDR3 is CASKGTGGVKETQYF. CDR3 nucleotides: TGTGCCAGCAAGGGCACAGGGGGGGTGAAAGAGACCCAGTACTTC. J is TRBJ2-5 and V is TRBV7-9, with D possibly TRBD1 on 8 matching bases. V lost 7 bases, J lost 3 bases, and 18 bases lay in between. The germline V gene encodes CDR1 SEHNR and CDR2 FQNEAQ (reference sequence). The CDR3 covers 15 residues.

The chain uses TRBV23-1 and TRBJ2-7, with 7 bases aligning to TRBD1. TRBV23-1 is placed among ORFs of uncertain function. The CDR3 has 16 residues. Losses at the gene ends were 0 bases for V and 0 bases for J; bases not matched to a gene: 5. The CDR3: CASSQSPDRNSYEQYF. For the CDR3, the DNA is TGCGCCAGCAGTCAATCGCCGGACAGGAACTCCTACGAGCAGTACTTC.

This chain's CDR3 is CASSEVGGPQYF. The CDR3 DNA follows: TGTGCCAGTAGTGAGGTTGGAGGACCGCAGTACTTC. The J gene is TRBJ2-7, the V gene TRBV19, with D possibly matching TRBD2 (5 bases). V gave up 5 bases and J gave up 9 bases, with 14 bases separating them. CDR3 size: 12 residues. From germline, CDR1 is LNHDA and CDR2 SQIVND (reference sequence).

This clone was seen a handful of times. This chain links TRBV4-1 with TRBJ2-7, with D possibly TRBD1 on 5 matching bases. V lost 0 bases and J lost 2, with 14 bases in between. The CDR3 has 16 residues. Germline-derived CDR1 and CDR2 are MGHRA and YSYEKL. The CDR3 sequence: CASSQDGQGFTYEQYF. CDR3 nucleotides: TGCGCCAGCAGCCAAGACGGGCAGGGCTTTACCTACGAGCAGTACTTC.

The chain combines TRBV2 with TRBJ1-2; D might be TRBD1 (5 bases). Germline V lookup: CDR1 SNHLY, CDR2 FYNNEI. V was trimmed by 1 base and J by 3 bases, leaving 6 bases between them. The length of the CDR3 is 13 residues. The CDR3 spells CASSEVRDYGYTF. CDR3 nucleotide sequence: TGTGCCAGCAGTGAAGTCAGGGACTATGGCTACACCTTC.